This TCR beta chain stems from a study of cytomegalovirus exposure and HLA in healthy donors. With respect to this clone: Antigen unknown.

Primers: 60 Vbeta forward and 13 Jbeta reverse. Data came from immunoSEQ multiplex PCR; TCRdb stores just in-frame clones and leaves some out. The sample carries roughly 100,000 clones, 75% recorded once. Germline V gene sequence: CDR1 MNHNY, CDR2 SVGAGI (reference sequence). V was shortened by 6 bases and J by 2 bases, with 17 bases between the two germline ends. The CDR3 loop spans 16 amino acids. Broader study findings: In a later analysis, common viral pathogens appeared linked to several of the most significant clusters. Later work found that TCR association rates differed between HLA loci; DRB1 had the most and HLA-C the fewest.

This TCR came from a male donor in good health and CMV-seropositive. Sequences were obtained from PBMCs. The J gene is TRBJ1-5, the V gene TRBV6-6; D is uncertain. The CDR3 DNA sequence: TGTGCCAGCAGCCTAGCGGAATCAGGTGGCAATCAGCCCCAGCATTTT. Its translation: CASSLAESGGNQPQHF.